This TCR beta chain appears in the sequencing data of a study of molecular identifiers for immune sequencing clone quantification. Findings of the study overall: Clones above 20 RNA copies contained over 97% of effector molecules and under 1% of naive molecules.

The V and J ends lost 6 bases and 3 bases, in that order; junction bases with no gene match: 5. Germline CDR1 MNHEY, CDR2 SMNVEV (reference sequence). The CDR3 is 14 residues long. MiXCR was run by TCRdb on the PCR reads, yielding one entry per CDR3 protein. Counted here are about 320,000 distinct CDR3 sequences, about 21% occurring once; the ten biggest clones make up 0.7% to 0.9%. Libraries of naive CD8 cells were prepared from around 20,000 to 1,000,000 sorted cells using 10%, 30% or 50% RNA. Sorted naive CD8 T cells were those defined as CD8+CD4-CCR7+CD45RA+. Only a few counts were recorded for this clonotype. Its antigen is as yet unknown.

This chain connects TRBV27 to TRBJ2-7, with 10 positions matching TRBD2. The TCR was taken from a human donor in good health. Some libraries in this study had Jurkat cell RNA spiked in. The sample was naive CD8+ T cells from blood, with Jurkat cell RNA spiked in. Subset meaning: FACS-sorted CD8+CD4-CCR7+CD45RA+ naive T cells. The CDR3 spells CASSTSGVFYEQYF. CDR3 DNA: TGTGCCAGCAGCACTAGCGGGGTCTTCTACGAGCAGTACTTC.